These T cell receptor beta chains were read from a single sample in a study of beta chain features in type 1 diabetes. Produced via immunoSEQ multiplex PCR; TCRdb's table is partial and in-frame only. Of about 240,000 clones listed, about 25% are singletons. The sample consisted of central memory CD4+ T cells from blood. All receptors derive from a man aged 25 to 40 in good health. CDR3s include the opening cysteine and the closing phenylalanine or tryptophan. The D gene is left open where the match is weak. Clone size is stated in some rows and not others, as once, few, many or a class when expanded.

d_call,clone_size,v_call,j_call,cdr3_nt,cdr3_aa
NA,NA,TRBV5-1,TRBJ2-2,TGCGCCAGCAGCCGAGACAGGTTTGACACCGGGGAGCTGTTTTTT,CASSRDRFDTGELFF
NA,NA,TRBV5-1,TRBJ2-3,TGCGCCAGCAGCTTGGCCGGGACAGATACGCAGTATTTT,CASSLAGTDTQYF
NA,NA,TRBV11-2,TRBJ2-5,TGTGCCAGCAGCTTAGGAGGGACCCAAGAGACCCAGTACTTC,CASSLGGTQETQYF
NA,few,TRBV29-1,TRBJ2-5,TGCAGCGTACCGGGCAGGGCCGGAGAGACCCAGTACTTC,CSVPGRAGETQYF
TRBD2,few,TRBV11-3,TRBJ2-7,TGTGCCAGCAGCCGGACTAGCGGAGGCTCCTACGAGCAGTACTTC,CASSRTSGGSYEQYF
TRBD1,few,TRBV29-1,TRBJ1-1,TGCAGCGTTACGCACAGGGGGGGCACTGAAGCTTTCTTT,CSVTHRGGTEAFF
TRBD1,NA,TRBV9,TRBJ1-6,TGTGCCAGCAGCGAGGGACAGGGGGCGAGGTCACCCCTCCACTTT,CASSEGQGARSPLHF
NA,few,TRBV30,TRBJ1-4,TGTGCCTGGAACCTGCAACTTCTTAATGAAAAACTGTTTTTT,CAWNLQLLNEKLFF
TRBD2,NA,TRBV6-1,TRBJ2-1,TGTGCCAGCAGCCCCCCGGGACTAGCGGGGGGGGAGCAGTTCTTC,CASSPPGLAGGEQFF
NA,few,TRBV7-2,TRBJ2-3,TGTGCCAGCAGCTTGGGGGGAGTCACAGATACGCAGTATTTT,CASSLGGVTDTQYF
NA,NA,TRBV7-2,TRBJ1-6,TGTGCCAGCAGTCCGACAAGGGGGAATTCACCCCTCCACTTT,CASSPTRGNSPLHF
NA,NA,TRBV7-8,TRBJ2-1,TGTGCCAGCAGCTCAACCCCCCTAGGGTCCTACAATGAGCAGTTCTTC,CASSSTPLGSYNEQFF
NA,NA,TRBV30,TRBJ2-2,TGTGCCTCTGGACGGGCGAACACCGGGGAGCTGTTTTTT,CASGRANTGELFF
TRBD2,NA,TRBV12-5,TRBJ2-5,TGTGCTAGTGGTGCAAGCGGGGGGGCCTCAGAGACCCAGTACTTC,CASGASGGASETQYF
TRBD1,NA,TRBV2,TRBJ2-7,TGTGCCAGCAGCGGACAGGGGCCAACGACCGAGCAGTACTTC,CASSGQGPTTEQYF
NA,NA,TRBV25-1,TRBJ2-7,TGTGCCAGCAGTGCACCCGGGCAGGGAAGAGTCGAGCAGTACTTC,CASSAPGQGRVEQYF
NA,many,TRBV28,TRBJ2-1,TGTGCCAGCAGTTTAGTGGCGGAAGAGGATGAGCAGTTCTTC,CASSLVAEEDEQFF
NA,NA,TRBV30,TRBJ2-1,TGTGCCTGGGAGACAGTCTACAATGAGCAGTTCTTC,CAWETVYNEQFF
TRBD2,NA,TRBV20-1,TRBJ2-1,TGCAGTGCTGGGGAGGGATTCCGCACCTTCTTC,CSAGEGFRTFF
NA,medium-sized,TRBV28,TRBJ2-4,TGTGCCAGCAGTGGGGTCTTAGCCAAAAACATTCAGTACTTC,CASSGVLAKNIQYF
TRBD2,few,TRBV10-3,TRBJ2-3,TGTGCCATCAAGGAGGAGACTAGCGGCACAGATACGCAGTATTTT,CAIKEETSGTDTQYF
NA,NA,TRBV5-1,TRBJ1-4,TGCGCCAGCAGCTTGGGAGGGACACCGAATGAAAAACTGTTTTTT,CASSLGGTPNEKLFF
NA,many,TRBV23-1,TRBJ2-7,TGCGCCAGCAGTAACAGGGGAGGCTCCTACGAGCAGTACTTC,CASSNRGGSYEQYF
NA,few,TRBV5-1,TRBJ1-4,TGCGCCAGCAGCTTCCAGGGTTCGGATGAAAAACTGTTTTTT,CASSFQGSDEKLFF
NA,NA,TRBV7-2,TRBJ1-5,TGTGCCAGCAGCTCATGGGCTGATCAGCCCCAGCATTTT,CASSSWADQPQHF
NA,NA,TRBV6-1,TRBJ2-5,TGTGCCAGCAGTGAATCGCAGGGCGGGATCCATAAGGAGACCCAGTACTTC,CASSESQGGIHKETQYF
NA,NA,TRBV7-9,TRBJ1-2,TGTGCCAGCAGCTTAGCGCTCGGCGGAGGCTACACCTTC,CASSLALGGGYTF
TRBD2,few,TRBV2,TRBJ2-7,TGTGCCAGCCTCTTAGAGGGAGGGCGGAACGAGCAGTACTTC,CASLLEGGRNEQYF
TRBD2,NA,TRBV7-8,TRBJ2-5,TGTGCCAGCAGCATCACCGGACTAGCGGGGGGGCTAAGAGAGACCCAGTACTTC,CASSITGLAGGLRETQYF
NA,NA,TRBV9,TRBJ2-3,TGTGCCAGCAGCCCCGTGGGGGGCGAGAGGACAGATACGCAGTATTTT,CASSPVGGERTDTQYF
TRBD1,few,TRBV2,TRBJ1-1,TGTGCCACCACGACATCAGGGGGCGCAGGGGAAGCTTTCTTT,CATTTSGGAGEAFF